These T cell receptor beta chains were read from a single sample in a study of T cell repertoires in cytomegalovirus infection. No antigens are known for them. TCRdb re-called the reads with MiXCR, one entry per CDR3 protein. In the table there are approximately 150,000 distinct CDR3 sequences, 20% to 25% of which are singletons. Sequences were derived from CD8+ T cells from cultured PBMCs, sampled from culture after CMV antigen stimulation. The source of these receptors is a human donor in good health (CMV status not recorded). Some clones in this sample may be carry-over from other donors' samples. CDR3s include the opening cysteine and the closing phenylalanine or tryptophan. Each record gives: D gene, J gene, V gene, clone size, CDR3 protein, CDR3 DNA. The D gene is left open where the match is weak. Clone size is shown for a subset of rows, as once, few, many or a class of expanded clone.

D: TRBD1; J: TRBJ2-7; V: TRBV7-2; size: .; CDR3: CASSFSDRFYEQYF; DNA: TGTGCCAGCAGCTTTTCGGACAGGTTCTACGAGCAGTACTTC
D: .; J: TRBJ1-6; V: TRBV7-2; size: .; CDR3: CASSPGRAGNRSPLHF; DNA: TGTGCCAGCAGCCCAGGGAGGGCGGGGAATCGTTCACCCCTCCACTTT
D: .; J: TRBJ1-2; V: TRBV7-9; size: .; CDR3: CASSLAPGRLNYGYTF; DNA: TGTGCCAGCAGCTTAGCCCCGGGTCGCCTTAACTATGGCTACACCTTC
D: .; J: TRBJ1-5; V: TRBV4-2; size: .; CDR3: CASSQDRTEYSNQPQHF; DNA: TGTGCCAGCAGCCAAGATCGGACAGAGTATAGCAATCAGCCCCAGCATTTT
D: .; J: TRBJ2-1; V: TRBV6-2/TRBV6-3; size: .; CDR3: CASSLYLNEQFF; DNA: TGTGCCAGCAGCTTGTACCTCAATGAGCAGTTCTTC
D: .; J: TRBJ2-1; V: TRBV29-1; size: .; CDR3: CSVEWYNEQFF; DNA: TGCAGCGTTGAATGGTACAATGAGCAGTTCTTC
D: .; J: TRBJ2-1; V: TRBV6-1; size: few; CDR3: CASSQEPRDSYNEQFF; DNA: TGTGCCAGCAGTCAAGAACCCCGGGACTCCTACAATGAGCAGTTCTTC
D: TRBD2; J: TRBJ2-3; V: TRBV7-2; size: few; CDR3: CASSSRFGGGARDTQYF; DNA: TGTGCCAGCAGCTCCAGATTTGGCGGGGGGGCCAGGGATACGCAGTATTTT
D: TRBD1; J: TRBJ1-5; V: TRBV7-8; size: .; CDR3: CASSKFSGQGNQPQHF; DNA: TGTGCCAGCAGCAAATTCTCGGGACAGGGCAATCAGCCCCAGCATTTT
D: TRBD1; J: TRBJ1-6; V: TRBV6-2/TRBV6-3; size: .; CDR3: CASSYSITGETQSPLHF; DNA: TGTGCCAGCAGTTACTCGATAACAGGGGAGACTCAGTCACCCCTCCACTTT
D: TRBD2; J: TRBJ2-2; V: TRBV7-9; size: few; CDR3: CASSLERGARRELFF; DNA: TGTGCCAGCAGTCTGGAGCGGGGGGCTCGCCGGGAGCTGTTTTTT
D: TRBD1; J: TRBJ2-2; V: TRBV27; size: .; CDR3: CASSFMTGETGELFF; DNA: TGTGCCAGCAGTTTCATGACAGGGGAAACCGGGGAGCTGTTTTTT
D: .; J: TRBJ2-7; V: TRBV27; size: .; CDR3: CASSQNTGYRYEQYF; DNA: TGTGCCAGCAGTCAAAATACAGGTTATAGATACGAGCAGTACTTC
D: TRBD1; J: TRBJ1-2; V: TRBV12-5; size: few; CDR3: CASGDRTGLNYGYTF; DNA: TGTGCTAGTGGCGACCGGACAGGACTTAACTATGGCTACACCTTC
D: TRBD1; J: TRBJ2-7; V: TRBV29-1; size: .; CDR3: CSVEWGTGAYYEQYF; DNA: TGCAGCGTTGAATGGGGGACAGGGGCATACTACGAGCAGTACTTC
D: TRBD1; J: TRBJ2-1; V: TRBV6-6; size: few; CDR3: CATLPTGERQWEQFF; DNA: TGTGCCACCCTACCGACAGGGGAGAGGCAATGGGAGCAGTTCTTC
D: .; J: TRBJ1-5; V: TRBV6-1; size: .; CDR3: CASSEGNRIGNQPQHF; DNA: TGTGCCAGCAGTGAAGGAAATAGGATTGGTAATCAGCCCCAGCATTTT
D: .; J: TRBJ2-7; V: TRBV12-3/TRBV12-4; size: few; CDR3: CASSSLGAYEQYF; DNA: TGTGCCAGCAGTTCCCTAGGGGCCTACGAGCAGTACTTC
D: TRBD1; J: TRBJ1-1; V: TRBV12-3/TRBV12-4; size: few; CDR3: CASRSYRGANTEAFF; DNA: TGTGCCAGCAGATCCTACAGGGGCGCGAACACTGAAGCTTTCTTT
D: .; J: TRBJ1-2; V: TRBV5-6; size: few; CDR3: CASSVDENYGYTF; DNA: TGTGCCAGCAGCGTAGACGAAAACTATGGCTACACCTTC
D: .; J: TRBJ1-1; V: TRBV6-1; size: .; CDR3: CASSEALLGNTEAFF; DNA: TGTGCCAGCAGTGAAGCGCTTCTGGGGAACACTGAAGCTTTCTTT
D: TRBD1; J: TRBJ2-7; V: TRBV7-9; size: few; CDR3: CASSFVQGWTEQYF; DNA: TGTGCCAGCAGCTTCGTACAGGGGTGGACCGAGCAGTACTTC
D: .; J: TRBJ2-5; V: TRBV12-3/TRBV12-4; size: .; CDR3: CASSFLLGPQETQYF; DNA: TGTGCCAGCAGTTTCCTCTTGGGCCCCCAAGAGACCCAGTACTTC
D: TRBD1; J: TRBJ2-3; V: TRBV24-1; size: few; CDR3: CATSDSTGSRADTQYF; DNA: TGTGCCACCAGTGATTCGACAGGGAGTAGGGCAGATACGCAGTATTTT
D: .; J: TRBJ1-2; V: TRBV4-1; size: many; CDR3: CASSQGGYDYGYTF; DNA: TGCGCCAGCAGCCAGGGAGGGTACGACTATGGCTACACCTTC
D: .; J: TRBJ1-1; V: TRBV7-2; size: few; CDR3: CASSRTQRAEAFF; DNA: TGTGCCAGCAGCCGCACGCAGAGGGCTGAAGCTTTCTTT
D: .; J: TRBJ2-7; V: TRBV10-3; size: .; CDR3: CAISESEFPRLRTGYEQYF; DNA: TGTGCCATCAGTGAGTCCGAGTTCCCCAGGCTACGGACGGGCTACGAGCAGTACTTC
D: TRBD1; J: TRBJ1-1; V: TRBV6-2/TRBV6-3; size: few; CDR3: CASRPRKGAGNTEAFF; DNA: TGTGCCAGCAGGCCCCGGAAGGGGGCTGGAAACACTGAAGCTTTCTTT
D: TRBD1; J: TRBJ2-2; V: TRBV7-8; size: few; CDR3: CASRRIWDSRNTGELFF; DNA: TGTGCCAGCAGAAGGATTTGGGACAGCAGGAACACCGGGGAGCTGTTTTTT
D: .; J: TRBJ1-1; V: TRBV6-5; size: .; CDR3: CASSYSVNTEAFF; DNA: TGTGCCAGCAGTTATTCCGTGAACACTGAAGCTTTCTTT
D: .; J: TRBJ1-5; V: TRBV20-1; size: .; CDR3: CSARDAGNQPQHF; DNA: TGCAGTGCTAGAGATGCAGGCAATCAGCCCCAGCATTTT
D: TRBD1; J: TRBJ1-1; V: TRBV6-2/TRBV6-3; size: few; CDR3: CASSGRDRNPEAFF; DNA: TGTGCCAGCAGTGGAAGGGACAGGAACCCTGAAGCTTTCTTT
D: TRBD2; J: TRBJ2-7; V: TRBV7-2; size: few; CDR3: CASRRGEGVEQYF; DNA: TGTGCCAGCAGACGGGGGGAAGGGGTCGAGCAGTACTTC
D: .; J: TRBJ1-6; V: TRBV4-1; size: .; CDR3: CASSRDNTAYNSPLHF; DNA: TGCGCCAGCAGCCGGGACAATACGGCCTATAATTCACCCCTCCACTTT
D: .; J: TRBJ2-7; V: TRBV27; size: .; CDR3: CASSSRGQTAYEQYF; DNA: TGTGCCAGCAGTTCCCGGGGCCAGACCGCCTACGAGCAGTACTTC
D: .; J: TRBJ2-7; V: TRBV7-2; size: .; CDR3: CASSDPVTLIYEQYF; DNA: TGTGCCAGCAGCGACCCCGTTACCTTGATCTACGAGCAGTACTTC
D: .; J: TRBJ1-5; V: TRBV6-5; size: .; CDR3: CASSTGTHNQPQHF; DNA: TGTGCCAGCAGTACCGGGACACACAATCAGCCCCAGCATTTT
D: .; J: TRBJ2-5; V: TRBV15; size: .; CDR3: CATSVPQETQYF; DNA: TGTGCCACCTCGGTTCCTCAAGAGACCCAGTACTTC
D: .; J: TRBJ1-3; V: TRBV4-1; size: .; CDR3: CASSAPPGVSGNTIYF; DNA: TGCGCCAGCAGCGCCCCCCCCGGCGTCTCTGGAAACACCATATATTTT